Presented here are 14 T cell receptor beta chains from one specimen sequenced in a study of blood T cells in healthy people across ages. A J-beta primer mix and a sample-barcoded 5' primer were used in a second PCR of roughly 6 to 11 cycles. Via MiXCR, TCRdb re-called the 5' RACE reads, giving one row per CDR3 protein. The table includes around 800,000 distinct CDR3 sequences, around 62% detected once. The material sequenced was blood. Receptors were obtained from a man aged 25 to 40 in good health.

The DNA for the CDR3 is TGTGCCAGCAGTTACTCGGCAGGGTGGAACTATGGCTACACCTTC. Protein product: CASSYSAGWNYGYTF. The chain joins TRBV6-5 to TRBJ1-2; a possible D gene is TRBD1 (5 bases). This CDR3 spans 15 amino acids. The ends were cut back, 0 bases at V and 2 bases at J, with 10 bases in the middle. Germline values: CDR1 MNHEY, CDR2 SVGAGI.

In this sample, this clonotype turned up once. This chain uses TRBV7-2 with TRBJ2-5, with 8 bases identical to TRBD1. This CDR3 is built from 16 residues. Germline CDR1 is SGHTA and CDR2 is FQGNSA. Trimming cost V 5 bases and J 11 bases; bases outside gene matches: 19. The CDR3 sequence is CASSIGQGSGPWGQYF. The CDR3 DNA is TGTGCCAGCAGCATCGGACAGGGCTCAGGACCGTGGGGGCAGTACTTC.

The V gene is TRBV28, the J gene TRBJ2-7; tentatively, D is TRBD1 (5 bases). CDR1 is MDHEN, CDR2 SYDVKM, per germline. The CDR3 length is 15 residues. Trimming pared 7 bases from V and 1 base from J, leaving 17 bases between. This CDR3 is CASTLERGRSYEQYF. The CDR3 DNA reads as TGTGCCAGCACCTTAGAAAGGGGTCGGTCCTACGAGCAGTACTTC.

V and J are TRBV9 and TRBJ2-1; TRBD2 agrees at 10 bases. After removal of 8 bases from V and 4 bases from J, the junction contained 15 bases not matched to a gene. There are 17 residues in the CDR3. Germline loops: CDR1 SGDLS, CDR2 YYNGEE. CDR3 sequence: CASSLAGLAGEYNEQFF. CDR3 sequence (DNA): TGTGCCAGTAGTCTAGCTGGGCTAGCGGGGGAATACAATGAGCAGTTCTTC.

The J gene is TRBJ2-7, the V gene TRBV6-2 or TRBV6-3; 8 nucleotides line up with TRBD2. Trimming removed 6 bases from V and 10 bases from J; junction bases left unmatched: 5. CDR3 length equals 11 residues. Per the germline V gene, CDR1 is MNHEY and CDR2 is SVGEGT. This CDR3 reads CASSFTSGQYF. The CDR3 region has the DNA TGTGCCAGCAGCTTCACTAGCGGACAGTACTTC.

The chain couples TRBV9 to TRBJ2-4; 8 nucleotides align to TRBD1. TRBJ2-7 explains the end of the DNA better; the J call may be wrong. This CDR3 region has 13 residues. From germline, CDR1 is SGDLS and CDR2 YYNGEE. The CDR3 DNA reads as TGTGCCAGCAATGTCCCGGGACAGGACGAGCAGTACTTC. Translated, it gives CASNVPGQDEQYF.

This clonotype was detected once. The chain links TRBV28 to TRBJ1-6, with D hard to call. In germline, CDR1 is MDHEN, CDR2 SYDVKM. V dropped 6 bases and J dropped 0 bases, with 15 bases sitting between them. This CDR3 comprises 17 residues. This chain's CDR3 is CASSLVRTSSYNSPLHF. The DNA of the CDR3 is TGTGCCAGCAGCCTCGTGAGAACGAGCTCCTATAATTCACCCCTCCACTTT. Using reference TRBV28 and TRBJ1-6 for the parts outside the CDR3, the full variable domain is DVKVTQSSRYLVKRTGEKVFLECVQDMDHENMFWYRQDPGLGLRLIYFSYDVKMKEKGDIPEGYSVSREKKERFSLILESASTNQTSMYLCASSLVRTSSYNSPLHFGNGTRLTVT.

This chain connects TRBV27 to TRBJ1-5; D remains unclear. This CDR3 has 15 residues. V was cut by 11 bases and J by 2 bases, with 19 bases left in between. Germline V CDR1 and CDR2: MNHEY, SMNVEV (reference sequence). CDR3: CAGRKGDEGNQPQHF. CDR3 DNA sequence: TGTGCCGGCCGCAAGGGAGATGAGGGCAATCAGCCCCAGCATTTT.

The chain has TRBV20-1 and TRBJ1-5, with 9 bases matching TRBD1. The CDR3 is made up of 15 amino acids. The trim removed 4 bases at V and 2 bases at J, leaving 6 bases unmatched. The germline CDR1 and CDR2 sequences are DFQATT and SNEGSKA (reference sequence). In DNA form, the CDR3 reads TGCAGTGCTATACAGGGGGCGAGGGGCAATCAGCCCCAGCATTTT. Translated: CSAIQGARGNQPQHF.

The rearrangement joins TRBV6-5 to TRBJ2-4; D assignment may be TRBD1 or TRBD2 (5 bases each). The CDR3 runs 12 residues. The germline V gene encodes CDR1 MNHEY and CDR2 SVGAGI. V was trimmed by 4 bases and J by 13 bases, leaving 14 bases between them. CDR3 sequence: CASSSRTGPQYF. The CDR3 coding sequence is TGTGCCAGCAGTTCTAGGACGGGGCCCCAGTACTTC.

The chain links TRBV2 to TRBJ2-3; TRBD1 aligns across 8 bases. V gave up 6 bases and J gave up 1 base; unmatched junction bases: 9. The CDR3 sequence is 16 residues long. Germline lookup yields CDR1 SNHLY and CDR2 FYNNEI. The CDR3 spells CASRLALGQGTDTQYF. The CDR3 DNA sequence: TGTGCCAGCAGGCTGGCTTTGGGACAGGGCACAGATACGCAGTATTTT.

The chain links TRBV5-1 to TRBJ2-2; TRBD2 might be the D (6 bases). Germline values: CDR1 SGHRS, CDR2 YFSETQ. The CDR3 is 16 amino acids. Trimming cost V 4 bases and J 7 bases, with 20 bases left between them. The chain's CDR3 is CASSIELAGGFGELFF. The CDR3 nucleotides read TGCGCCAGCAGCATCGAACTAGCTGGCGGTTTCGGGGAGCTGTTTTTT.

The rearrangement links TRBV20-1 to TRBJ2-2; a weak D match, TRBD1 (6 bases). With 4 bases removed from V and 6 bases from J, the gap between germline ends came to 6 bases. The CDR3 spans 11 residues. Germline V CDR1 and CDR2: DFQATT, SNEGSKA (reference sequence). CDR3 region: CSATGAGELFF. Written as DNA, the CDR3 is TGCAGTGCTACAGGGGCCGGGGAGCTGTTTTTT.

Ten or more counts support this clonotype. The CDR3 region has the DNA TGTGCCAGCAGCTTGGTACTAGCCCCAGAGACCCAGTACTTC. It codes for CASSLVLAPETQYF. This chain links TRBV7-2 with TRBJ2-5, with D possibly being TRBD2 (6 bases). The CDR3 length is 14 residues. The V end lost 3 bases, the J end lost 4 bases, and 12 bases lay between the germline ends. Per germline, CDR1 SGHTA and CDR2 FQGNSA. Using reference TRBV7-2 and TRBJ2-5 for the parts outside the CDR3, the full variable domain is GAGVSQSPSNKVTEKGKDVELRCDPISGHTALYWYRQSLGQGLEFLIYFQGNSAPDKSGLPSDRFSAERTGGSVSTLTIQRTQQEDSAVYLCASSLVLAPETQYFGPGTRLLVL.